This entry is about one T cell receptor (beta chain). Per the original data handling: Nucleated cell number was recorded as an estimate derived from reference gene primer amplification. This table comes from immunoSEQ multiplex PCR, and its TCRdb copy is limited to in-frame clones, with some not included. The V and J calls and the clone size are those of that table, but D and trimming were determined from the DNA. In the table there are 250,000 or so clones, nearly 90% of which are singletons. The sample comes from a study of blood T cell repertoires in COVID-19. In the study overall: Acute and convalescent COVID-19 specimens originated in the United States, Italy and Spain. PBMCs, B-cell-depleted T cells, or T cells were the source of the cDNA or gDNA that made up the material.

The CDR3 is 17 amino acids. V was clipped by 1 base and J by 0 bases; unmatched bases: 6. Germline V gene data show CDR1 as MDHEN and CDR2 as SYDVKM. The sample consisted of peripheral blood. The clonotype originates from a young man with active or convalescent COVID-19. The chain combines TRBV28 with TRBJ2-1; TRBD2 aligns across 7 bases. The CDR3 sequence is CASSLFARGSSYNEQFF. As DNA, the CDR3 is TGTGCCAGCAGTTTATTCGCTCGCGGGAGCTCCTACAATGAGCAGTTCTTC.